Below, 29 T cell receptor beta chains from the same sample are listed, as sequenced in a study of beta chain features in type 1 diabetes. No cognate antigen is known for these TCRs. Reverse transcribing all isolated RNA meant expressed TCRB transcripts were sequenced. TCRdb's copy holds only in-frame clones and misses some; the assay was immunoSEQ multiplex PCR. The table records more than 95,000 clones, around 30% of them present only once. Study-level findings and limits: Type 1 diabetes patients had moderately but significantly shorter TCRB CDR3s in all four CD4+ subsets.

The source material was central memory CD4+ T cells from blood. The receptors here all came from a young woman with type 1 diabetes.

This clone was seen a few times. The gene calls are TRBV19 and TRBJ1-3, with D uncertain. Germline V gene data show CDR1 as LNHDA and CDR2 as SQIVND (reference sequence). The ends were cut back, 5 bases at V and 0 bases at J, with 5 bases in the middle. The CDR3 has 13 residues. The CDR3 DNA reads as TGTGCCAGTAGTGTCGTCTCTGGAAACACCATATATTTT. This sequence encodes CASSVVSGNTIYF.

The chain combines TRBV5-1 with TRBJ1-1; possible D gene TRBD1, 6 bases. Germline V lookup: CDR1 SGHRS, CDR2 YFSETQ. The CDR3 spans 13 residues. V was shortened by 4 bases and J by 11 bases, with 18 bases between the two germline ends. The DNA of the CDR3 is TGCGCCAGCAGCGCCAAGGCAGGGGCGCGGGCTTTCTTT. Its translation is CASSAKAGARAFF.

On this clone itself: At one end the junction does not follow the germline gene, possibly because of a read error. The rearrangement joins TRBV28 to TRBJ2-1; D uncertain. The CDR3 sequence is 12 residues long. CDR1 is MDHEN and CDR2 is SYDVKM in the germline V gene. The CDR3 here is CASSSYERGQVF. In DNA, the CDR3 is TGTGCCAGCAGTTCCTACGAAAGAGGCCAAGTCTTC.

This clone was counted only a few times. The rearrangement joins TRBV28 to TRBJ2-1; 9 bases map to TRBD2. This CDR3 comprises 18 residues. The germline V gene has CDR1 MDHEN and CDR2 SYDVKM. The ends lost 4 bases at V and 4 bases at J; junction bases unmatched: 14. This CDR3 reads CASSSLGTLLAGYNEQFF. The CDR3, as DNA: TGTGCCAGCAGTTCCCTTGGTACCCTACTAGCGGGTTACAATGAGCAGTTCTTC. The full variable domain, completed using reference TRBV28 and TRBJ2-1, is DVKVTQSSRYLVKRTGEKVFLECVQDMDHENMFWYRQDPGLGLRLIYFSYDVKMKEKGDIPEGYSVSREKKERFSLILESASTNQTSMYLCASSSLGTLLAGYNEQFFGPGTRLTVL.

This clone has a handful of counts. The chain links TRBV2 to TRBJ2-1; D tentatively fits TRBD1 or TRBD2 (5 bases each). Trimming shortened V by 7 bases and J by 0 bases, and 13 bases separated the two germline ends. Germline V gene lookup returns CDR1 SNHLY and CDR2 FYNNEI. The CDR3 runs to 15 residues. CDR3 residues: CASNEGSISYNEQFF. In nucleotides, the CDR3 is TGTGCCAGCAATGAGGGGAGCATCTCCTACAATGAGCAGTTCTTC.

The table lists this clone with a few counts. The chain employs TRBV7-9 and TRBJ1-2; D might be TRBD1 (5 bases). Trimming cost V 8 bases and J 8 bases, with 15 bases left between them. Germline V gene sequence: CDR1 SEHNR, CDR2 FQNEAQ (reference sequence). CDR3 length: 12 amino acids. DNA of the CDR3: TGTGCCAGCCGACTCCCCCAGGGCGGCTACACCTTC. This encodes CASRLPQGGYTF.

The gene calls are TRBV7-2 and TRBJ2-1, with 7 positions matching TRBD1. CDR1 is SGHTA, CDR2 FQGNSA, per germline. This CDR3 comprises 16 residues. V dropped 2 bases and J dropped 8; count of bases not matched to a gene: 12. CDR3 DNA: TGTGCCAGCAGCTTAACTCGTGACAGGGCTCATTATGAGCAGTTCTTC. Amino acids: CASSLTRDRAHYEQFF.

The CDR3 loop reads CASSLGLEYEQYF. The CDR3 DNA follows: TGTGCCAGCAGCTTAGGTCTGGAGTACGAGCAGTACTTC. The J gene is TRBJ2-7, the V gene TRBV7-3; D not certain. Germline-derived CDR1 and CDR2 are SGHTA and FQGTGA. With 2 bases removed from V and 4 bases from J, the gap between germline ends came to 9 bases. The CDR3 has 13 amino acids.

The J gene is TRBJ2-1, the V gene TRBV2; no clear D. The germline V gene encodes CDR1 SNHLY and CDR2 FYNNEI. CDR3 length: 14 amino acids. The V end lost 2 bases, the J end lost 4 bases, and 9 bases lay between the germline ends. CDR3 protein: CASSEQDTYNEQFF. The CDR3 DNA reads TGTGCCAGCAGTGAACAAGATACATACAATGAGCAGTTCTTC.

V is TRBV6-1 and J is TRBJ1-5, with 10 bases identical to TRBD1. V shed 3 bases, J shed 2 bases, and the junction held 10 bases outside the gene matches. CDR3 length equals 18 residues. From germline, CDR1 is MNHNS and CDR2 SASEGT. The CDR3 DNA is TGTGCCAGCAGTGAGGGGGACAGGGGCTGGAAGGGCAATCAGCCCCAGCATTTT. Residues: CASSEGDRGWKGNQPQHF.

The table lists this clone with a few counts. The chain links TRBV19 to TRBJ2-1, with 8 bases aligning to TRBD2. Per the germline V gene, CDR1 is LNHDA and CDR2 is SQIVND (reference sequence). Germline trimming cut 10 bases from V and 3 bases from J; bases unmatched to any gene: 11. The CDR3 is 15 amino acids. CDR3 sequence reads: CATLFGAGGYNEQFF. The CDR3 DNA reads TGTGCCACTCTCTTCGGGGCGGGAGGCTACAATGAGCAGTTCTTC.

This clone turned up a few times. The chain uses TRBV9 and TRBJ2-3; 9 bases map to TRBD2. Losses at the gene ends were 2 bases for V and 2 bases for J; bases not matched to a gene: 3. Germline V gives CDR1 SGDLS, CDR2 YYNGEE. This CDR3 region has 15 residues. The CDR3 protein is CASSVTSGPTDTQYF. Here the CDR3 DNA reads TGTGCCAGCAGCGTTACTAGCGGGCCCACAGATACGCAGTATTTT.

The table lists this clone with a few counts. The V and J genes are TRBV15 and TRBJ2-7; perhaps TRBD1 as D (7 bases). Trimming took 0 bases from V and 2 from J, leaving 11 bases between them. This CDR3 is 15 amino acids long. Germline V gives CDR1 LNHNV, CDR2 YYDKDF (reference sequence). CDR3 nucleotide sequence: TGTGCCACCAGCAGAGATGCAGGGGGGACCTACGAGCAGTACTTC. This translates into CATSRDAGGTYEQYF.

This clone was seen only a few times. The gene calls are TRBV6-6 and TRBJ2-1; a weak D match, TRBD1 (7 bases). The CDR3 sequence is 16 residues long. The V end was cut by 6 bases, the J end by 4 bases, with 19 bases between. CDR1 and CDR2 from the germline V gene are MNHNY and SVGAGI (reference sequence). CDR3 residues: CASRTGRPIGYNEQFF. The CDR3 nucleotides read TGTGCCAGCAGGACAGGGAGGCCCATAGGGTACAATGAGCAGTTCTTC.

About this clone itself: This sample also contains other DNA sequences that code for the same CDR3. The chain uses TRBV27 and TRBJ2-6; D gene ambiguous. This CDR3 is built from 14 residues. Trimming removed 4 bases at V and 1 base at J, with 5 bases between. From germline, CDR1 is MNHEY and CDR2 SMNVEV (reference sequence). The CDR3 DNA sequence: TGTGCCAGCAGTTCCCTATCTGGGGCCAACGTCCTGACTTTC. It specifies CASSSLSGANVLTF. Full variable domain (remainder filled in from reference TRBV27 and TRBJ2-6): EAQVTQNPRYLITVTGKKLTVTCSQNMNHEYMSWYRQDPGLGLRQIYYSMNVEVTDKGDVPEGYKVSRKEKRNFPLILESPSPNQTSLYFCASSSLSGANVLTFGAGSRLTVL.

This clone was found once. The chain joins TRBV28 to TRBJ2-4; D might be TRBD2 (7 bases). The CDR3 is made up of 19 amino acids. V shed 2 bases and J shed 3 bases, with 23 bases lying between them. Germline CDR1 reads MDHEN; CDR2 reads SYDVKM. CDR3 nucleotides: TGTGCCAGCAGTTTAGGGGGCGCGGGGGTTAGTAGTGGCAAAAACATTCAGTACTTC. It yields the protein CASSLGGAGVSSGKNIQYF.

The chain combines TRBV29-1 with TRBJ2-2; perhaps TRBD1 as D (7 bases). CDR1 is SQVTM and CDR2 is ANQGSEA in the germline V gene. V lost 3 bases and J lost 2, with 16 bases in between. The CDR3 runs to 16 residues. The CDR3, as DNA: TGCAGCGTTGATTGGAGGGACAGCTCTAACACCGGGGAGCTGTTTTTT. This sequence encodes CSVDWRDSSNTGELFF.

This clone was counted between two and nine times. This chain connects TRBV29-1 to TRBJ2-2; 12 bases match TRBD2. This CDR3 region has 14 residues. Germline assignment: CDR1 SQVTM and CDR2 ANQGSEA. Germline trimming cut 3 bases from V and 4 bases from J; bases unmatched to any gene: 0. CDR3: CSVETSGGTGELFF. CDR3 nucleotide sequence: TGCAGCGTTGAGACTAGCGGGGGCACCGGGGAGCTGTTTTTT.

The chain links TRBV30 to TRBJ1-3; no definite D call. V dropped 4 bases and J dropped 0 bases, with 13 bases sitting between them. Germline CDR1 and CDR2: GTSNPN and SVGIG (reference sequence). This CDR3 is 15 amino acids long. In nucleotides, the CDR3 is TGTGCCTGGAATGCCGACTTTAACTCTGGAAACACCATATATTTT. It encodes CAWNADFNSGNTIYF. Complete variable domain (other parts from reference TRBV30 and TRBJ1-3): SQTIHQWPATLVQPVGSPLSLECTVEGTSNPNLYWYRQAAGRGLQLLFYSVGIGQISSEVPQNLSASRPQDRQFILSSKKLLLSDSGFYLCAWNADFNSGNTIYFGEGSWLTVV.

This sequence joins TRBV18 and TRBJ2-5; D may be TRBD1 (5 bases). Trimming shortened V by 2 bases and J by 5 bases, and 15 bases separated the two germline ends. Germline V gene lookup returns CDR1 KGHSH and CDR2 LQKENI. The CDR3 runs to 15 residues. CDR3 loop: CASSPSQGYKETQYF. Here the CDR3 DNA reads TGTGCCAGCTCACCAAGTCAGGGTTATAAGGAGACCCAGTACTTC.

This clone has only a few counts. The chain carries TRBV5-1 and TRBJ1-1; TRBD1 matches at 8 bases. Losses at the gene ends were 5 bases for V and 0 bases for J; bases not matched to a gene: 6. This CDR3 has 15 amino acids. Looked up from germline, CDR1 is SGHRS and CDR2 is YFSETQ. The CDR3 loop is CASRKTGEMNTEAFF. The CDR3 nucleotides are TGCGCCAGCAGAAAGACAGGGGAGATGAACACTGAAGCTTTCTTT.

This clone was recorded only once. This chain connects TRBV7-2 to TRBJ1-3; 7 nucleotides agree with TRBD1. The trim removed 7 bases at V and 2 bases at J, leaving 2 bases unmatched. The CDR3 has 13 amino acids. In germline, CDR1 is SGHTA, CDR2 FQGNSA. The CDR3 spells CASTGTAGNTIYF. As DNA, the CDR3 is TGTGCCAGCACAGGGACAGCTGGAAACACCATATATTTT.

Details on this clone: Other DNA sequences in this specimen translate into the identical CDR3. This rearrangement joins TRBV4-1 to TRBJ2-1, with TRBD1 identical over 7 bases. CDR3 size: 13 residues. V was clipped by 3 bases and J by 8 bases; unmatched bases: 4. CDR1 MGHRA and CDR2 YSYEKL come from the germline V gene. The DNA for the CDR3 is TGCGCCAGCAGCCATAGAACAGGGGATGAGCAGTTCTTC. Translating it yields CASSHRTGDEQFF.

V gene TRBV5-1 combines with J gene TRBJ2-1; 7 bases are a match to TRBD2. CDR3 length: 14 residues. Germline CDR1 SGHRS, CDR2 YFSETQ. J was trimmed by 6 bases and V by 7 bases; bases with no gene match: 10. CDR3 protein: CASRPGEGGNEQFF. The CDR3 nucleotides read TGCGCCAGCCGCCCGGGGGAGGGAGGCAATGAGCAGTTCTTC. The entire variable domain, with the rest obtained from reference TRBV5-1 and TRBJ2-1, is as follows: KAGVTQTPRYLIKTRGQQVTLSCSPISGHRSVSWYQQTPGQGLQFLFEYFSETQRNKGNFPGRFSGRQFSNSRSEMNVSTLELGDSALYLCASRPGEGGNEQFFGPGTRLTVL.

This clone was recorded a few times. The J gene is TRBJ2-2, the V gene TRBV7-9, with D tentatively TRBD1 (6 bases). V lost 0 bases to trimming and J lost 4 bases, with 18 bases between them. CDR1 SEHNR and CDR2 FQNEAQ come from the germline V gene (reference sequence). This CDR3 has 18 residues. In nucleotides, the CDR3 is TGTGCCAGCAGCTTAGCACGGGGTCCAGGACAGTCCACCGGGGAGCTGTTTTTT. It encodes CASSLARGPGQSTGELFF.

The chain joins TRBV5-1 to TRBJ2-3, with 9 positions matching TRBD2. The V segment lost 5 bases and the J segment 4 bases; nucleotides outside the gene matches: 8. Germline V gene lookup returns CDR1 SGHRS and CDR2 YFSETQ. This CDR3 is built from 15 residues. The CDR3 spells CASRFSGREADTQYF. Here the CDR3 DNA reads TGCGCCAGCAGGTTTAGCGGGAGAGAAGCAGATACGCAGTATTTT.

The chain carries TRBV7-3 and TRBJ2-1; TRBD2 is a possible D gene (6 bases). The CDR3 is 16 residues long. V lost 1 base and J lost 6, with 16 bases in between. Per germline, CDR1 SGHTA and CDR2 FQGTGA. Here the CDR3 DNA reads TGTGCCAGCAGCTTAAACCCGGTACTAGCTTTCAATGAGCAGTTCTTC. Its translation is CASSLNPVLAFNEQFF.

This clone was picked up a small number of times. This chain connects TRBV4-2 to TRBJ1-5, with D unresolved. Trimming took 1 base from V and 3 from J, leaving 4 bases between them. This CDR3 region has 13 residues. CDR1 and CDR2 (germline): LGHNA, YNFKEQ. The CDR3 loop reads CASSQGINQPQHF. The CDR3 coding sequence is TGTGCCAGCAGCCAAGGTATCAATCAGCCCCAGCATTTT.

The chain uses TRBV6-6 and TRBJ1-4; D may be TRBD1 (6 bases). The CDR3 consists of 14 residues. Germline V CDR1 and CDR2: MNHNY, SVGAGI (reference sequence). The V and J ends lost 4 bases and 5 bases respectively, with 11 bases between them. CDR3 residues: CASSFDRRNEKLFF. The CDR3 DNA reads TGTGCCAGCAGTTTTGACAGGAGGAATGAAAAACTGTTTTTT.